These 17 T cell receptor beta chains originate from one sample sequenced in a study of T cell responses to AZD1222 COVID-19 vaccine. The protocol was immunoSEQ multiplex PCR, while the TCRdb copy is restricted to in-frame clones and leaves out a portion. Of 200,000 to 300,000 clones in the sample, 80% to 95% were seen once. This specimen was peripheral blood, taken on day 0 of AZD1222 vaccination. These receptors came from an adult in good health.

The rearrangement links TRBV28 to TRBJ2-5; TRBD1 aligns across 7 bases. From germline, CDR1 is MDHEN and CDR2 SYDVKM. The CDR3 is 16 amino acids. V shed 4 bases, J shed 7 bases, and the junction held 15 bases outside the gene matches. DNA of the CDR3: TGTGCCAGCAGTTCCCCAACTGGACAGGTTCGAGGGACCCAGTACTTC. It codes for CASSSPTGQVRGTQYF.

A remark on this clone: At the DNA level, this CDR3 is encoded by other sequences in the same sample as well. This chain joins TRBV28 and TRBJ1-5; a weak D match, TRBD1 (6 bases). The germline gives CDR1 MDHEN, CDR2 SYDVKM. The CDR3 length is 15 residues. V was shortened by 6 bases and J by 0 bases, with 12 bases between the two germline ends. The CDR3 DNA reads TGTGCCAGCAGCCCGGGACAATATAGCAATCAGCCCCAGCATTTT. This codes for CASSPGQYSNQPQHF.

The V gene is TRBV3-1 (or the pseudogene TRBV3-2), the J gene TRBJ1-6; D is unclear. Germline loops: CDR1 LGHDT, CDR2 YNNKEL (reference sequence). CDR3 length equals 13 residues. Trimming took 8 bases from V and 5 from J, leaving 10 bases between them. The CDR3 DNA follows: TGTGCCAGCCAAGTCAGCGATAATTCACCCCTCCACTTT. Its translation: CASQVSDNSPLHF.

The chain employs TRBV19 and TRBJ1-2; no reliable D call. The germline CDR1 and CDR2 sequences are LNHDA and SQIVND (reference sequence). The V and J ends lost 2 bases and 3 bases respectively, with 19 bases between them. This CDR3 has 17 amino acids. The CDR3 loop reads CASSIRRSMRPDYGYTF. The CDR3 DNA reads as TGTGCCAGTAGTATACGCCGCTCCATGCGACCAGACTATGGCTACACCTTC.

The chain carries TRBV27 and TRBJ1-1; unclear D gene. The CDR3 is made up of 13 amino acids. Trimming took off 3 bases at V and 4 bases at J, with 9 bases between the two ends. Germline assignment: CDR1 MNHEY and CDR2 SMNVEV (reference sequence). The CDR3 region has the DNA TGTGCCAGCAGTTTTGTGAGGACCACTGAAGCTTTCTTT. It specifies CASSFVRTTEAFF.

Here the CDR3 reads CASSRLAGGEQYF. The DNA for the CDR3 is TGTGCCAGCAGCAGGCTAGCGGGAGGCGAGCAGTACTTC. This chain uses TRBV7-2 with TRBJ2-7, with 11 positions matching TRBD2. V lost 5 bases and J lost 6; bases outside the gene matches: 3. The CDR3 length is 13 residues. Looked up from germline, CDR1 is SGHTA and CDR2 is FQGNSA.

The chain carries TRBV28 and TRBJ1-2, with D uncertain. V gave up 4 bases and J gave up 5 bases, with 5 bases separating them. The germline CDR1 and CDR2 sequences are MDHEN and SYDVKM. There are 11 residues in the CDR3. The CDR3 region is CASSSFYGYTF. CDR3 DNA sequence: TGTGCCAGCAGTTCGTTTTATGGCTACACCTTC.

The CDR3 nucleotides read TGTGCCAGCAGCCCTTCCCAGGACAGGGATACCCTAGGTGAGCAGTTCTTC. It codes for CASSPSQDRDTLGEQFF. The chain couples TRBV6-2 or TRBV6-3 to TRBJ2-1; 8 bases line up with TRBD1. The CDR3 loop spans 17 amino acids. After removal of 6 bases from V and 9 bases from J, the junction contained 19 bases not matched to a gene. CDR1 and CDR2 (germline): MNHEY, SVGEGT.

This sequence joins TRBV20-1 and TRBJ1-2; a weak D match, TRBD1 (5 bases). The CDR3 totals 11 residues. In germline, CDR1 is DFQATT, CDR2 SNEGSKA (reference sequence). V lost 7 bases and J 5 bases, leaving 11 bases between the germline ends. CDR3 in DNA: TGCAGTGGGGCAGGGAGGTATGGCTACACCTTC. Translating it yields CSGAGRYGYTF.

The chain is built from TRBV9 and TRBJ2-2; the match to TRBD1 covers 7 bases. The length of the CDR3 is 15 residues. Losses at the gene ends were 7 bases for V and 6 bases for J; bases not matched to a gene: 12. Germline CDR1 is SGDLS and CDR2 is YYNGEE. The CDR3 coding sequence is TGTGCCAGCTCCGACGGGACAGCTAATCCCGGGGAGCTGTTTTTT. It codes for CASSDGTANPGELFF. Together with reference TRBV9 and TRBJ2-2, the CDR3 gives the full variable domain: DSGVTQTPKHLITATGQRVTLRCSPRSGDLSVYWYQQSLDQGLQFLIQYYNGEERAKGNILERFSAQQFPDLHSELNLSSLELGDSALYFCASSDGTANPGELFFGEGSRLTVL.

This chain joins TRBV2 and TRBJ1-2, with TRBD1 identical over 12 bases. Per germline, CDR1 SNHLY and CDR2 FYNNEI. This CDR3 has 13 amino acids. V dropped 10 bases and J dropped 6; count of bases not matched to a gene: 6. CDR3 sequence reads: CATSGTGGDGYTF. The CDR3 DNA reads as TGTGCCACATCCGGGACAGGGGGCGATGGCTACACCTTC.

This clone has just a few counts. The CDR3 sequence: CASSLRTAKDPDNEQFF. The CDR3 DNA sequence: TGCGCCAGCAGCTTAAGGACAGCTAAAGACCCTGACAATGAGCAGTTCTTC. The chain joins TRBV5-1 to TRBJ2-1, with D perhaps TRBD1 (6 bases). The CDR3 runs to 17 residues. V shed 2 bases and J shed 5 bases, with 20 bases lying between them. CDR1 and CDR2 from the germline V gene are SGHRS and YFSETQ.

The genes are TRBV5-1 and TRBJ1-2; D ambiguous. V lost 0 bases and J 4 bases, leaving 13 bases between the germline ends. CDR1 and CDR2 (germline): SGHRS, YFSETQ. CDR3 size: 15 residues. The CDR3 reads CASSLAGPGFYGYTF. The DNA of the CDR3 is TGCGCCAGCAGCTTGGCCGGGCCGGGATTCTATGGCTACACCTTC.

The chain carries TRBV5-1 and TRBJ2-7; 10 nucleotides line up with TRBD1. V gave up 4 bases and J gave up 5 bases; unmatched junction bases: 9. The CDR3 runs to 15 residues. Germline loops: CDR1 SGHRS, CDR2 YFSETQ. The CDR3 region is CASSRPTDRGDEQYF. The CDR3 DNA sequence: TGCGCCAGCAGCCGACCCACGGACAGGGGGGACGAGCAGTACTTC.

This chain links TRBV12-3 or TRBV12-4 with TRBJ1-1; D gene unclear. Trimming stripped 0 bases from V and 7 bases from J, with 9 bases between. The CDR3 contains 13 residues. In nucleotides, the CDR3 is TGTGCCAGCAGTTTAGCGGCAGGTAATGAAGCTTTCTTT. Amino acids: CASSLAAGNEAFF.

The genes are TRBV6-1 and TRBJ2-3; no definite D call. Germline CDR1 MNHNS, CDR2 SASEGT. The CDR3 is made up of 17 amino acids. Deletions cut 2 bases from V and 1 base from J, with 16 bases between. CDR3 nucleotides: TGTGCCAGCAGTGAATACCCACGGGTGAATCGCACAGATACGCAGTATTTT. This sequence encodes CASSEYPRVNRTDTQYF.

This chain links TRBV19 with TRBJ1-5; D may be TRBD1 (5 bases). This CDR3 has 15 residues. Trimming left V 10 bases short and J 0 bases short, with 16 bases between. The germline gives CDR1 LNHDA, CDR2 SQIVND (reference sequence). This CDR3 is CATQTGAFSNQPQHF. CDR3 DNA sequence: TGTGCCACCCAAACCGGGGCCTTTAGCAATCAGCCCCAGCATTTT.